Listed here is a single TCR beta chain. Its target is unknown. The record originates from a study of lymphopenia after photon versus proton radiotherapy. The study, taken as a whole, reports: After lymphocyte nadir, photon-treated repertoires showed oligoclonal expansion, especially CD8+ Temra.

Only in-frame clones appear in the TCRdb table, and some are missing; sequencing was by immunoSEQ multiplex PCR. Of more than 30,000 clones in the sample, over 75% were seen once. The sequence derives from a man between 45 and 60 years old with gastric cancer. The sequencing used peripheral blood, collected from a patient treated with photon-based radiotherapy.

The CDR3 coding sequence is TGTGCCAGCAGTTCGGGGTTGGGCAATCAGCCCCAGCATTTT. This codes for CASSSGLGNQPQHF. The chain joins TRBV2 to TRBJ1-5; D remains ambiguous. Trimming removed 5 bases from V and 2 bases from J, with 10 bases in between. This CDR3 contains 14 residues. Germline lookup yields CDR1 SNHLY and CDR2 FYNNEI.